These T cell receptor beta chains were read from a single sample in a study of shared clonotypes between healthy human individuals. Data came from immunoSEQ multiplex PCR; TCRdb stores just in-frame clones and leaves some out. In the table there are fewer than 1.6 million clones, about 98.5% of which are singletons. Specimen: naive CD4+ T cells sorted from blood. The receptors stem from a man aged 25 to 40 in good health. Both conserved end residues are part of each CDR3. The order of the fields is V gene, J gene, CDR3 protein.

>TRBV18|TRBJ1-3
CASSPSTAYGNTIYF
>TRBV27|TRBJ2-7
CASSKTSGLTYEQYF
>TRBV29-1|TRBJ2-7
CSVAGTISYEQYF
>TRBV4-1|TRBJ2-5
CASSHGSQETQYF
>TRBV2|TRBJ2-3
CASDTRRGITDTQYF
>TRBV27|TRBJ1-5
CASSLFGGTANNQPQHF
>TRBV5-1|TRBJ1-2
CASSLDLFGGYTF
>TRBV6-5|TRBJ2-2
CASRDGWIPPGELFF
>TRBV7-9|TRBJ2-1
CASSLLAGVVNEQFF
>TRBV18|TRBJ2-1
CASSPRGTNEQFF
>TRBV6-1|TRBJ1-3
CASSETLRVPGNTIYF
>TRBV18|TRBJ2-5
CASSPISQETQYF
>TRBV5-1|TRBJ2-7
CASSLVSQSGEQYF
>TRBV11-2|TRBJ2-4
CASSMGPLRLDIQYF
>TRBV19|TRBJ2-7
CASSRTGFPYEQYF
>TRBV9|TRBJ2-3
CASSSWARGPDTQYF
>TRBV2|TRBJ1-1
CASRYTASNTEAFF
>TRBV7-9|TRBJ1-1
CASSFVVRGDDAFF
>TRBV27|TRBJ2-1
CASWRSGPSYNEQFF
>TRBV27|TRBJ1-1
CASSPVLIKTTEAFF
>TRBV27|TRBJ2-5
CASTTWGVETQYF
>TRBV28|TRBJ1-5
CASRDYSNQPQHF
>TRBV6-1|TRBJ1-1
CASTNTGRMNTEAFF
>TRBV19|TRBJ2-3
CASSSPSGRATDTQYF
>TRBV28|TRBJ1-1
CASRETGAWNTEAFF
>TRBV4-3|TRBJ1-1
CASSQQGTEAFF
>TRBV14|TRBJ2-1
CASSRPGGYNEQFF
>TRBV19|TRBJ1-2
CASSMTGRDHGYTF
>TRBV14|TRBJ2-5
CASRRQGVETQYF
>TRBV7-2|TRBJ1-5
CASSSRQGNQPQHF
>TRBV5-1|TRBJ2-2
CASSWLMTGELFF
>TRBV6-4|TRBJ2-1
CASSWTGFSEQFF
>TRBV4-1|TRBJ2-7
CASSQFPKGRSGSGYEQYF
>TRBV10-1|TRBJ2-3
CASSARQSTDTQYF
>TRBV10-3|TRBJ1-1
CAIIQGGDYTEAFF
>TRBV15|TRBJ2-7
CATSREAGTSGAYEQYF
>TRBV6-5|TRBJ1-1
CASSYDQRLLNTEAFF
>TRBV18|TRBJ1-1
CASSLSDRTTEAFF
>TRBV5-1|TRBJ2-7
CASSLEGGKSKQYF
>TRBV5-1|TRBJ2-2
CASSSLPGTGIELFF
>TRBV28|TRBJ2-6
CASRTPSGANVLTF
>TRBV4-1|TRBJ1-5
CASSQAGGIQPQHF
>TRBV6-5|TRBJ2-1
CASSPSTYNEQFF
>TRBV7-9|TRBJ2-3
CASSFSPGRGTDTQYF
>TRBV30|TRBJ2-5
CASQTQFVKETQYF
>TRBV5-4|TRBJ2-1
CASSSAQSSYNEQFF
>TRBV28|TRBJ2-1
CASSLKAGGPIYNEQFF
>TRBV30|TRBJ1-5
CAWSVGGPNQPQHF
>TRBV7-9|TRBJ1-1
CASTDPGTAPRRGQTEAFF
>TRBV6-5|TRBJ1-1
CASSTFIRNTEAFF
>TRBV18|TRBJ2-1
CASSPAGEQFF
>TRBV5-1|TRBJ2-1
CASSGDFNEQFF
>TRBV25-1|TRBJ1-2
CASSEQQGAEDGYTF
>TRBV28|TRBJ2-7
CASSFSRASGEQYF
>TRBV6-4|TRBJ2-3
CASSVSGRASDTQYF
>TRBV6-5|TRBJ2-7
CASSNPGQGFSEQYF
>TRBV5-1|TRBJ2-1
CASSLGLVSPYNEQFF